The TCR beta chain described here comes from a study of blood T cells in healthy people across ages. Notes on the study in general: Across the age range, TCR beta diversity per million T cells fell in a roughly linear way. It was not possible, with unsorted PBMCs, to conclusively compare naive and antigen-experienced cells.

V gave up 4 bases and J gave up 2 bases, with 13 bases separating them. CDR1 and CDR2 from the germline V gene are SQVTM and ANQGSEA. This CDR3 has 14 amino acids. For the second PCR, which ran for about 6 to 12 cycles, a sample-barcoded 5' primer and a J-beta primer mix were used. From the 5' RACE reads, TCRdb called clonotypes with MiXCR, one entry per CDR3 protein. The profile shows about a million distinct CDR3 sequences, roughly two fifths of them singletons. On this clonotype itself: Its specificity is not known.

Material for sequencing was blood. This sequence was found in a man aged 18-30 years in good health. J is TRBJ2-3 and V is TRBV29-1; D is ambiguous. The DNA for the CDR3 is TGCAGCGTTGGGTTAACATTTTACACAGATACGCAGTATTTT. It yields the protein CSVGLTFYTDTQYF.